This TCR beta chain was found in a study of shared T cell receptors in the human thymus. This CDR3 comprises 15 residues. V lost 4 bases and J lost 3, with 13 bases in between. Per germline, CDR1 SGHDT and CDR2 YYEEEE. TCRdb keeps only in-frame clones here, not all; method: immunoSEQ multiplex PCR. Of approximately 400,000 clones listed, roughly 94% are singletons. The receptor's source is a human donor. The sequenced sample was thymocytes. The J gene is TRBJ2-2, the V gene TRBV5-6; a weak D match, TRBD2 (5 bases). The CDR3 loop is CASSPKDGDTGELFF. DNA of the CDR3: TGTGCCAGCAGCCCCAAGGACGGGGACACCGGGGAGCTGTTTTTT. The full variable domain, its missing parts supplied by reference TRBV5-6 and TRBJ2-2, is DAGVTQSPTHLIKTRGQQVTLRCSPKSGHDTVSWYQQALGQGPQFIFQYYEEEERQRGNFPDRFSGHQFPNYSSELNVNALLLGDSALYLCASSPKDGDTGELFFGEGSRLTVL.